The 18 T cell receptor beta chains in this list originate from one sample, sequenced in a study of T cells after posttransplantation cyclophosphamide. The assay was immunoSEQ multiplex PCR, and TCRdb's table has in-frame clones only and misses some. Of about 5,400 clones in the sample, about 94% were seen once. Sequencing input: CD4+ T cells sorted from bone marrow. The receptor set was obtained from a woman aged 55-75 years in good health, CMV-negative, and a related stem cell transplant donor.

This CDR3 reads CASSPTAYNQPQHF. CDR3 coding DNA: TGTGCCAGTAGTCCGACAGCCTACAATCAGCCCCAGCATTTT. The V and J genes are TRBV19 and TRBJ1-5; perhaps TRBD1 as D (5 bases). Germline V CDR1 and CDR2: LNHDA, SQIVND (reference sequence). CDR3 length equals 14 residues. V was trimmed by 5 bases and J by 3 bases, leaving 11 bases between them. Together with reference TRBV19 and TRBJ1-5, the CDR3 gives the full variable domain: DGGITQSPKYLFRKEGQNVTLSCEQNLNHDAMYWYRQDPGQGLRLIYYSQIVNDFQKGDIAEGYSVSREKKESFPLTVTSAQKNPTAFYLCASSPTAYNQPQHFGDGTRLSIL.

This clone came up a few times. The J gene is TRBJ1-2, the V gene TRBV27; D not resolved. Germline V gives CDR1 MNHEY, CDR2 SMNVEV (reference sequence). V gave up 6 bases and J gave up 7 bases, with 21 bases separating them. There are 15 residues in the CDR3. CDR3 nucleotides: TGTGCCAGCAGCCTAGAAGGGAGAAGGGAAATTGGCTACACCTTC. This codes for CASSLEGRREIGYTF.

V and J are TRBV7-2 and TRBJ2-5, with 11 bases matching TRBD2. The V segment lost 4 bases and the J segment 6 bases; nucleotides outside the gene matches: 10. From germline, CDR1 is SGHTA and CDR2 FQGNSA. The CDR3 totals 16 residues. The CDR3 protein is CASSYSTSGSQKTQYF. DNA for the CDR3: TGTGCCAGCAGCTACTCTACTAGCGGGAGTCAAAAGACCCAGTACTTC.

The J gene is TRBJ2-2, the V gene TRBV10-2; D uncertain. V lost 7 bases and J 3 bases, leaving 9 bases between the germline ends. The CDR3 totals 13 residues. Germline CDR1 and CDR2: WSHSY and SAAADI. CDR3 coding DNA: TGCGCCAGCAACCCGGCGGACACCGGGGAGCTGTTTTTT. Encoded protein: CASNPADTGELFF.

The V gene is TRBV6-5, the J gene TRBJ1-2; tentatively, D is TRBD1 (6 bases). V was pared by 8 bases and J by 6 bases, with 10 bases between. Germline CDR1 MNHEY, CDR2 SVGAGI. The CDR3 totals 11 residues. The CDR3 DNA reads TGTGCCAGCCTGGGGGCGGATGGCTACACCTTC. It yields the protein CASLGADGYTF.

V and J are TRBV4-2 and TRBJ1-2; TRBD1 matches at 8 bases. With V trimmed by 4 bases and J by 8 bases, 9 bases remained unmatched. Germline values: CDR1 LGHNA, CDR2 YNFKEQ. CDR3 size: 14 residues. The CDR3 nucleotides are TGTGCCAGCAGCCCCTCGACAGGGGAAGGGGGCTACACCTTC. Translation gives CASSPSTGEGGYTF.

The chain couples TRBV5-5 to TRBJ2-2, with D tentatively TRBD2 (5 bases). Germline loops: CDR1 SGHKS, CDR2 YYEKEE (reference sequence). The V end was cut by 0 bases, the J end by 3 bases, with 9 bases between. The CDR3 extends over 15 amino acids. In DNA form, the CDR3 reads TGTGCCAGCAGCTTGGGGACTGCTGACACCGGGGAGCTGTTTTTT. Translation: CASSLGTADTGELFF.

V gene TRBV27 combines with J gene TRBJ1-5; 9 bases line up with TRBD1. CDR1 is MNHEY, CDR2 SMNVEV, per germline (reference sequence). J gave up 6 bases and V 5 bases, and 14 bases lay outside the gene matches. The length of the CDR3 is 17 residues. CDR3 protein: CASSRGFGQGKGQPQHF. For the CDR3, the DNA is TGTGCCAGCAGTAGGGGATTCGGACAGGGGAAGGGTCAGCCCCAGCATTTT.

The rearrangement links TRBV28 to TRBJ2-1, with D maybe TRBD1 (6 bases). This CDR3 is built from 17 residues. The germline V gene encodes CDR1 MDHEN and CDR2 SYDVKM. The V gene lost 3 bases and the J gene lost 7 bases, with 22 bases spanning the gap. CDR3 nucleotide sequence: TGTGCCAGCAGTTTGTCGGTCGGTTGGGTCACAGGGAATGAGCAGTTCTTC. Encoded protein: CASSLSVGWVTGNEQFF.

The rearrangement uses TRBV5-5 and TRBJ1-6; no reliable D call. CDR1 SGHKS and CDR2 YYEKEE come from the germline V gene (reference sequence). The CDR3 runs to 17 residues. V dropped 0 bases and J dropped 0 bases, with 10 bases sitting between them. The CDR3 nucleotides read TGTGCCAGCAGCTTGGTTGTGGCAGGCTCCTATAATTCACCCCTCCACTTT. Its protein is CASSLVVAGSYNSPLHF.

The chain uses TRBV6-5 and TRBJ1-5; tentatively, D is TRBD1 (5 bases). CDR3 length equals 14 residues. Germline V CDR1 and CDR2: MNHEY, SVGAGI. V dropped 5 bases and J dropped 9 bases, with 17 bases sitting between them. This CDR3 is CASSPSAGLGPQHF. The DNA of the CDR3 is TGTGCCAGCAGTCCCTCGGCGGGACTTGGGCCCCAGCATTTT.

This rearrangement joins TRBV19 to TRBJ2-1; 13 nucleotides line up with TRBD2. Trimming removed 5 bases from V and 4 bases from J; junction bases left unmatched: 14. Germline V gives CDR1 LNHDA, CDR2 SQIVND (reference sequence). The CDR3 length is 19 residues. The CDR3, as DNA: TGTGCCAGTAGTGCACGCTCACTAGCGGGGGGGCCCCCGTACAATGAGCAGTTCTTC. It encodes CASSARSLAGGPPYNEQFF. Complete variable domain (other parts from reference TRBV19 and TRBJ2-1): DGGITQSPKYLFRKEGQNVTLSCEQNLNHDAMYWYRQDPGQGLRLIYYSQIVNDFQKGDIAEGYSVSREKKESFPLTVTSAQKNPTAFYLCASSARSLAGGPPYNEQFFGPGTRLTVL.

V and J are TRBV18 and TRBJ2-3; no definite D call. V gave up 3 bases and J gave up 4 bases, with 5 bases separating them. This CDR3 is built from 12 residues. Germline V gives CDR1 KGHSH, CDR2 LQKENI. In DNA, the CDR3 is TGTGCCAGCTCACCCCTTCCAGATACGCAGTATTTT. It yields the protein CASSPLPDTQYF.

The chain combines TRBV5-6 with TRBJ1-1, with no clear D. This CDR3 is 15 amino acids long. V lost 3 bases and J 0 bases, leaving 12 bases between the germline ends. Germline lookup yields CDR1 SGHDT and CDR2 YYEEEE. DNA of the CDR3: TGTGCCAGCAGCTCAGATCCGGGGATGAACACTGAAGCTTTCTTT. This sequence encodes CASSSDPGMNTEAFF.

This chain links TRBV4-1 with TRBJ2-1; 16 bases agree with TRBD2. V was pared by 0 bases and J by 6 bases, with 8 bases of the junction left unmatched. CDR1 MGHRA and CDR2 YSYEKL come from the germline V gene. CDR3 length: 19 amino acids. CDR3 coding DNA: TGCGCCAGCAGCCAAGAAGGGACTAGCGGGGGGGGACCCTTCAATGAGCAGTTCTTC. This translates into CASSQEGTSGGGPFNEQFF.

V usage is TRBV5-1 and J usage is TRBJ1-2; 8 positions agree with TRBD1. CDR1 is SGHRS, CDR2 YFSETQ, per germline. Trimming cost V 3 bases and J 6 bases; bases outside gene matches: 13. CDR3 length: 16 residues. The CDR3 DNA sequence: TGCGCCAGCAGCTCAGGACAGGGAATTGTCGACGATGGCTACACCTTC. It is translated as CASSSGQGIVDDGYTF. Supplemented by reference TRBV5-1 and TRBJ1-2, the full variable domain reads KAGVTQTPRYLIKTRGQQVTLSCSPISGHRSVSWYQQTPGQGLQFLFEYFSETQRNKGNFPGRFSGRQFSNSRSEMNVSTLELGDSALYLCASSSGQGIVDDGYTFGSGTRLTVV.

The chain is built from TRBV27 and TRBJ2-1; 7 bases align to TRBD1. CDR1 and CDR2 (germline): MNHEY, SMNVEV (reference sequence). The J segment lost 0 bases and the V segment lost 3 bases, leaving 8 bases of the junction unmatched. The CDR3 contains 17 residues. The DNA of the CDR3 is TGTGCCAGCAGTTTCTACGGGACAGAAGGCTCCTACAATGAGCAGTTCTTC. Translation: CASSFYGTEGSYNEQFF.

The chain combines TRBV7-2 with TRBJ2-5; D unclear. Germline V gene sequence: CDR1 SGHTA, CDR2 FQGNSA. The CDR3 sequence is 12 residues long. The V and J ends lost 5 bases and 9 bases respectively, with 13 bases between them. This chain's CDR3 is CASSPAVNSQYF. The CDR3 nucleotides are TGTGCCAGCAGCCCGGCGGTGAATTCCCAGTACTTC.